A single T cell receptor beta chain is shown here with its context. Its antigen is not known. This sample was included in a study of T cell responses to AZD1222 COVID-19 vaccine. Study-level background: Second-dose timings of about 4 or about 12 weeks were pooled.

Study-level points and caveats: With two AZD1222 doses given, Spike-specific TCR breadth and depth both rose. Donors, mostly white British, included more females; clonal diversity was possibly underestimated. All repertoire sampling was performed exclusively after the peak T cell response.

The CDR3 covers 17 residues. Germline trimming cut 1 base from V and 6 bases from J; bases unmatched to any gene: 11. Per the germline V gene, CDR1 is MNHNS and CDR2 is SASEGT. Method: immunoSEQ multiplex PCR; TCRdb's copy keeps in-frame clones and lacks some. The sample includes 150,000 to 200,000 clones, around 94% of them seen just once. The chain employs TRBV6-1 and TRBJ2-2, with 7 bases lining up with TRBD1. Sequencing was performed on peripheral blood, taken on day 0 of AZD1222 vaccination. The sequence derives from an adult in good health. CDR3 DNA: TGTGCCAGCAGTGAAGGCATGGGGCAGGGGGTCGCCGGGGAGCTGTTTTTT. The encoded protein is CASSEGMGQGVAGELFF.